The 12 T cell receptor beta chains presented below share a single source sample, sequenced in a study of CD8 T cells in ankylosing spondylitis. Findings and limits, study-wide: A motif of 7 to 9 highly homologous TCR beta variants was seen as apparently characteristic of ankylosing spondylitis blood.

TCRdb ran MiXCR on the 5' RACE reads and lists one entry per CDR3 protein. The sample yields 350,000 to 450,000 distinct CDR3 sequences, roughly a quarter seen once. No antigen has been identified for these receptors. Sequenced input: blood, either unsorted or a sorted T cell fraction (not recorded which). These receptors all come from a male donor with ankylosing spondylitis.

This clonotype was observed at least ten times. The genes are TRBV29-1 and TRBJ1-2; 8 positions agree with TRBD1. Germline V CDR1 and CDR2: SQVTM, ANQGSEA. With 1 base clipped from V and 4 bases from J, the junction kept 11 bases outside the gene matches. This CDR3 spans 16 amino acids. The CDR3 is CSVEAWGRGRSYGYTF. CDR3 in DNA: TGCAGCGTTGAAGCCTGGGGCAGGGGGCGATCCTATGGCTACACCTTC.

The chain couples TRBV7-2 to TRBJ1-5; the D is unclear. V lost 5 bases and J lost 5, with 10 bases in between. Germline V gene sequence: CDR1 SGHTA, CDR2 FQGNSA. This CDR3 comprises 13 residues. Here the CDR3 reads CASSPRRDQPQHF. CDR3 coding DNA: TGTGCCAGCAGCCCGAGAAGGGATCAGCCCCAGCATTTT.

This chain links TRBV25-1 with TRBJ2-5; 7 bases map to TRBD2. Germline V gene sequence: CDR1 MGHDK, CDR2 SYGVNS. J gave up 5 bases and V 0 bases, and 9 bases lay outside the gene matches. The CDR3 covers 16 residues. CDR3 bases: TGTGCCAGCAGTGAATATATCGTAAGGGGAGGGGAGACCCAGTACTTC. It encodes CASSEYIVRGGETQYF.

The chain recombines TRBV19 with TRBJ1-1; D possibly corresponds to TRBD1 (6 bases). This CDR3 spans 13 amino acids. The germline V gene has CDR1 LNHDA and CDR2 SQIVND (reference sequence). V lost 5 bases, J lost 3 bases, and 10 bases lay in between. CDR3: CASSPDRDTEAFF. CDR3 nucleotide sequence: TGTGCCAGTAGTCCGGACAGAGACACTGAAGCTTTCTTT.

This clonotype was seen a few times. The chain uses TRBV27 and TRBJ2-7, with D possibly TRBD1 on 5 matching bases. The germline gives CDR1 MNHEY, CDR2 SMNVEV (reference sequence). V was cut by 8 bases and J by 2 bases, with 19 bases left in between. The CDR3 contains 15 residues. The CDR3 here is CASSKDGAHPYEQYF. In nucleotides, the CDR3 is TGTGCCAGCTCAAAGGATGGGGCCCACCCCTACGAGCAGTACTTC.

The rearrangement joins TRBV4-1 to TRBJ1-4, with TRBD1 matching over 9 bases. The ends lost 0 bases at V and 7 bases at J; junction bases unmatched: 9. CDR1 and CDR2 (germline): MGHRA, YSYEKL. This CDR3 spans 17 amino acids. CDR3 sequence reads: CASSQEVQGAAGEKLFF. CDR3 nucleotides: TGCGCCAGCAGCCAAGAGGTACAGGGGGCAGCGGGTGAAAAACTGTTTTTT.

The chain joins TRBV20-1 to TRBJ2-1; 8 bases are a match to TRBD2. The CDR3 sequence is 14 residues long. V shed 6 bases and J 6 bases; nucleotides not matched to a gene: 10. Germline-derived CDR1 and CDR2 are DFQATT and SNEGSKA (reference sequence). CDR3 amino acids: CSALARLASNEQFF. In DNA, the CDR3 is TGCAGTGCCCTAGCCCGACTAGCGAGCAATGAGCAGTTCTTC.

The chain employs TRBV6-1 and TRBJ1-5, with 8 positions matching TRBD1. The CDR3 has 14 residues. Germline CDR1 MNHNS, CDR2 SASEGT. Trimming removed 5 bases from V and 4 bases from J; junction bases left unmatched: 4. The CDR3 spells CASSRTGFNQPQHF. The CDR3 DNA follows: TGTGCCAGCAGTCGGACAGGGTTTAATCAGCCCCAGCATTTT.

The chain combines TRBV24-1 with TRBJ2-6; D is uncertain. The V end lost 7 bases, the J end lost 0 bases, and 6 bases lay between the germline ends. Germline CDR1 and CDR2: KGHDR and SFDVKD. This CDR3 spans 14 amino acids. Written as DNA, the CDR3 is TGTGCCACCAGCTCGATCTCTGGGGCCAACGTCCTGACTTTC. It yields the protein CATSSISGANVLTF.

This clonotype was seen only a few times. The chain couples TRBV11-1 to TRBJ2-2; D remains ambiguous. The CDR3 length is 18 residues. The V end lost 5 bases, the J end lost 0 bases, and 19 bases lay between the germline ends. The germline V gene encodes CDR1 SGHAT and CDR2 FQDESV (reference sequence). The CDR3 region has the DNA TGTGCCAGCAGCCGTCCGACTGGGTCTGGTTCGAACACCGGGGAGCTGTTTTTT. Its translation is CASSRPTGSGSNTGELFF.

The genes are TRBV2 and TRBJ1-3; D perhaps matches TRBD1 (5 bases). Germline CDR1 is SNHLY and CDR2 is FYNNEI. Deletions cut 6 bases from V and 0 bases from J, with 15 bases between. There are 16 residues in the CDR3. The chain's CDR3 is CASSAPGRHSGNTIYF. CDR3 bases: TGTGCCAGCAGCGCTCCGGGACGGCACTCTGGAAACACCATATATTTT.

This clonotype appeared a few times. The V gene is TRBV9, the J gene TRBJ1-1; D might be TRBD1 (6 bases). Germline V gives CDR1 SGDLS, CDR2 YYNGEE. The CDR3 has 13 residues. The V end was cut by 4 bases, the J end by 8 bases, with 15 bases between. CDR3 sequence reads: CASSPQAQGEAFF. The CDR3 nucleotides are TGTGCCAGCAGCCCCCAGGCACAGGGAGAAGCTTTCTTT.